These 8 T cell receptor beta chains were sequenced from one sample in a study of cytomegalovirus exposure and HLA in healthy donors. The primer mix had 60 Vbeta and 13 Jbeta primers. This table comes from immunoSEQ multiplex PCR, and its TCRdb copy is limited to in-frame clones, with some not included. The sample lists about 160,000 clones, around 80% seen once, with around 7% in the top ten. The sample taken for sequencing was PBMCs. The receptors stem from a woman between 40 and 50 years old in good health and CMV-seropositive.

V usage is TRBV18 and J usage is TRBJ2-2; TRBD1 agrees at 7 bases. Germline lookup yields CDR1 KGHSH and CDR2 LQKENI. J lost 0 bases, V lost 4 bases, and 5 bases had no gene match. The CDR3 is made up of 16 amino acids. CDR3 in amino acids: CASSRQGRANTGELFF. CDR3 sequence (DNA): TGTGCCAGCTCACGACAGGGACGAGCGAACACCGGGGAGCTGTTTTTT.

V is TRBV10-3 and J is TRBJ1-1; D gene uncertain. The CDR3 extends over 12 amino acids. The germline V gene encodes CDR1 ENHRY and CDR2 SYGVKD. The V end lost 7 bases, the J end lost 13 bases, and 19 bases lay between the germline ends. Here the CDR3 DNA reads TGTGCCATCACCCCCTCGGGGTCCCAGCTTTTCTTT. The encoded protein is CAITPSGSQLFF.

Details on this clone: The same CDR3 can be traced to other DNA sequences in this sample. The rearrangement joins TRBV5-4 to TRBJ1-6, with 9 bases fitting TRBD1. With 0 bases clipped from V and 7 bases from J, the junction kept 2 bases outside the gene matches. The CDR3 spans 15 residues. Germline assignment: CDR1 SGHNT and CDR2 YYREEE (reference sequence). The CDR3 sequence: CASSLEGQGNSPLHF. For the CDR3, the DNA is TGTGCCAGCAGCTTGGAAGGACAGGGGAATTCACCCCTCCACTTT.

The chain couples TRBV10-2 to TRBJ1-5; D is undetermined. The CDR3 loop spans 13 amino acids. CDR1 and CDR2 (germline): WSHSY, SAAADI. V lost 4 bases to trimming and J lost 3 bases, with 7 bases between them. CDR3 loop: CASSVEANQPQHF. CDR3 nucleotides: TGCGCCAGCAGTGTCGAGGCCAATCAGCCCCAGCATTTT.

The V gene is TRBV29-1, the J gene TRBJ2-1; D gene uncertain. V lost 6 bases to trimming and J lost 8 bases, with 14 bases between them. The CDR3 totals 12 residues. Looked up from germline, CDR1 is SQVTM and CDR2 is ANQGSEA. CDR3 sequence: CSVDREADEQFF. CDR3 DNA: TGCAGCGTCGACCGTGAGGCAGATGAGCAGTTCTTC.

The chain carries TRBV7-8 and TRBJ1-2; D is uncertain. There are 13 residues in the CDR3. The ends were cut back, 2 bases at V and 8 bases at J, with 12 bases in the middle. Per the germline V gene, CDR1 is SGHVS and CDR2 is FQNEAQ. The DNA for the CDR3 is TGTGCCAGCAGCTTATCGGTCAACGGGGGCTACACCTTC. Protein product: CASSLSVNGGYTF.

This rearrangement joins TRBV2 to TRBJ1-1; D might be TRBD1 (6 bases). The CDR3 extends over 16 amino acids. Germline CDR1 SNHLY, CDR2 FYNNEI. V was clipped by 4 bases and J by 0 bases, with 15 bases between them. Here the CDR3 reads CASSGKPGHLNTEAFF. In DNA form, the CDR3 reads TGTGCCAGCAGTGGAAAACCGGGACACCTGAACACTGAAGCTTTCTTT.

The gene calls are TRBV6-1 and TRBJ1-5; the match to TRBD1 covers 7 bases. Germline V gene data show CDR1 as MNHNS and CDR2 as SASEGT. The CDR3 consists of 15 residues. The V and J ends lost 4 bases and 0 bases, in that order; junction bases with no gene match: 3. Here the CDR3 reads CASSVDRISNQPQHF. The CDR3 bases are TGTGCCAGCAGTGTGGACAGGATTAGCAATCAGCCCCAGCATTTT.